What follows is one T cell receptor beta chain and its context. V shed 4 bases and J 5 bases; nucleotides not matched to a gene: 9. The germline V gene has CDR1 MNHEY and CDR2 SMNVEV (reference sequence). The CDR3 runs 15 residues. Per the study methods: Reference gene primer amplification gave nucleated cell count estimates. The table came from immunoSEQ multiplex PCR; TCRdb's copy has only in-frame clones and leaves some out. The D gene and trimming were derived from the DNA, and the V and J assignments and clone size from that table. The sample lists 160,000 or so clones, less than 90% seen once, with 2% to 3% in the top ten. This entry comes from a study of blood T cell repertoires in COVID-19. The wider study: Spain, Italy and the United States supplied samples that represented acute and convalescent COVID-19.

The chain is built from TRBV27 and TRBJ2-5, with 8 nucleotides matching TRBD1. This TCR derives from a woman in her 70s with acute or convalescent COVID-19. The sequenced sample consisted of peripheral blood. CDR3 sequence reads: CASSSGTGRRETQYF. The CDR3 DNA reads TGTGCCAGCAGTTCCGGGACAGGACGTAGGGAGACCCAGTACTTC.